A single sample is the source of the 2 T cell receptor beta chains below, sequenced in a study of sequential checkpoint blockade in melanoma. The data were produced by immunoSEQ multiplex PCR, yet TCRdb's version contains in-frame clones alone and is incomplete. Of roughly 20,000 clones listed, roughly 28% were seen once; the top ten hold about 6.8%. Treatment denoted: randomized to nivolumab then ipilimumab (arm A) or the reverse (arm B). The sequences come from tumor tissue (inferred from file names), collected from a patient given nivolumab and ipilimumab in sequence. The source is a human donor with melanoma.

This clone was counted a few times. The V call is TRBV11-3, the J call TRBJ2-2; D is perhaps TRBD2 (5 bases). V was trimmed by 5 bases and J by 4 bases, leaving 11 bases between them. CDR1 SGHNT and CDR2 YENEEA come from the germline V gene. This CDR3 has 14 amino acids. The CDR3 nucleotides are TGTGCCAGCAGCCCAACTACTAGCACCGGGGAGCTGTTTTTT. It yields the protein CASSPTTSTGELFF.

The sample holds many counts of this clone. The V and J genes are TRBV11-3 and TRBJ1-1; a possible D gene is TRBD1 (5 bases). Germline V gene data show CDR1 as SGHNT and CDR2 as YENEEA. The CDR3 is made up of 15 amino acids. With 0 bases removed from V and 5 bases from J, the gap between germline ends came to 13 bases. CDR3 nucleotide sequence: TGTGCCAGCAGCTTAGATCGGGGGGTGAGGACTGAAGCTTTCTTT. This encodes CASSLDRGVRTEAFF.